The source of this TCR beta chain is a study of blood T cell repertoires in COVID-19. For the study at large: Donors in the United States, Italy and Spain gave samples during acute or convalescent COVID-19.

Original methodology: Estimation of nucleated cell counts relied on the amplification of reference gene primers. Sequencing used immunoSEQ multiplex PCR; TCRdb keeps in-frame clones, though not all of them. V and J calls and clone size are copied from that table; D and trimming were computed from the DNA. The sample includes roughly 58,000 clones, about four fifths of them seen just once. The sequence derives from a man aged 65 to 85 with active COVID-19. Sample: peripheral blood.

The CDR3 nucleotides are TGTGCCAGCAGCTTGGTACCTACAGGGAGAGTTTACTACGAGCAGTACTTC. Translation gives CASSLVPTGRVYYEQYF. V gene TRBV5-5 combines with J gene TRBJ2-7; perhaps TRBD1 as D (6 bases). V was trimmed by 0 bases and J by 3 bases, leaving 19 bases between them. Germline V CDR1 and CDR2: SGHKS, YYEKEE (reference sequence). The CDR3 is 17 residues long.